This T cell receptor beta chain was recorded in a study of Ad26.COV2.S vaccination and SARS-CoV-2 variants. Study overall: Each vaccinee took Ad26.COV2.S intramuscularly, once or twice 56 days apart.

The treatment is: some 20 received Ad26.COV2.S at low or high dose, single or two shots; roughly five received placebo; per-sample allocation not given. Samples came from day 63 after the first vaccine or placebo injection. Here immunoSEQ multiplex PCR was the method, and the copy in TCRdb shows in-frame clones only, minus some. Of approximately 500,000 clones in the sample, roughly 85% were seen once. V lost 5 bases to trimming and J lost 2 bases; unmatched junction nucleotides: 7. The CDR3 extends over 15 amino acids. The V gene's germline CDR1 is LGHNA and CDR2 YNFKEQ. The clonotype comes from a person aged 18 to 59 who received the Ad26.COV2.S COVID-19 vaccine or a placebo. The sample consisted of peripheral blood, taken in a trial of Ad26.COV2.S vaccine versus placebo. The chain uses TRBV4-2 and TRBJ2-3; TRBD2 matches at 7 bases. The CDR3 loop reads CASSYLERDTDTQYF. The DNA of the CDR3 is TGTGCCAGCAGCTATTTAGAGCGGGACACAGATACGCAGTATTTT.